The 10 T cell receptor beta chains below come from one sample, sequenced in a study of response to subunit inactivated influenza vaccine. MiXCR, applied by TCRdb to the RT-PCR reads, yields one record per CDR3 protein. The table has 500,000 to 600,000 distinct CDR3 sequences, approximately 10% seen once. This sample also appeared in a second study, on T cells expressing NK-cell markers. As that report states: Template switching by 5'RACE with UMIs generated the TCR beta cDNA.

The source material was PBMCs from blood, sampled on the day of vaccination. Every receptor here comes from a man aged 45-65 years who received an inactivated influenza vaccine.

This clonotype was recorded at least ten times. This chain links TRBV12-3 or TRBV12-4 with TRBJ2-2; possible D gene TRBD1, 5 bases. The germline V and J ends were trimmed by 4 bases and 9 bases, with 9 bases remaining between them. This CDR3 contains 12 residues. The CDR3 DNA reads TGTGCCAGCAGTTCTCAGGGCCGGGAGCTGTTTTTT. It specifies CASSSQGRELFF.

The rearrangement uses TRBV10-3 and TRBJ2-3; a weak D match, TRBD1 (5 bases). The germline V gene encodes CDR1 ENHRY and CDR2 SYGVKD. This CDR3 spans 15 amino acids. Trimming removed 3 bases at V and 0 bases at J, with 10 bases between. For the CDR3, the DNA is TGTGCCATCAGTGAAGACAGTCTTAGCACAGATACGCAGTATTTT. Translating it yields CAISEDSLSTDTQYF.

The genes are TRBV4-3 and TRBJ2-2; D remains ambiguous. Germline V gene data show CDR1 as LGHNA and CDR2 as YSLEER. The CDR3 runs to 15 residues. The germline V and J ends were trimmed by 3 bases and 0 bases, with 8 bases remaining between them. The CDR3 is CASSQKLPNTGELFF. The CDR3 region has the DNA TGCGCCAGCAGCCAGAAACTACCGAACACCGGGGAGCTGTTTTTT.

This clonotype has a count of ten or more. The V gene is TRBV5-1, the J gene TRBJ2-7, with TRBD1 matching 7 bases. The CDR3 has 15 residues. V was clipped by 4 bases and J by 2 bases; unmatched bases: 9. Germline values: CDR1 SGHRS, CDR2 YFSETQ. The CDR3 here is CASSIRQGSTYEQYF. The CDR3 region has the DNA TGCGCCAGCAGCATACGACAGGGCAGCACCTACGAGCAGTACTTC.

This chain uses TRBV7-2 with TRBJ2-5, with D uncertain. The CDR3 spans 13 residues. Germline CDR1 SGHTA, CDR2 FQGNSA. V lost 1 base, J lost 9 bases, and 12 bases lay in between. The CDR3 sequence: CASSLGGPQPQYF. In DNA form, the CDR3 reads TGTGCCAGCAGCTTAGGTGGGCCCCAACCCCAGTACTTC.

The rearrangement links TRBV4-3 to TRBJ1-4, with a possible D match to TRBD1 (5 bases). V was trimmed by 3 bases and J by 3 bases, leaving 14 bases between them. CDR3 size: 16 residues. Germline V lookup: CDR1 LGHNA, CDR2 YSLEER. CDR3 DNA: TGCGCCAGCAGCCACATGCAGGGTGGGGCTAATGAAAAACTGTTTTTT. Translated, it gives CASSHMQGGANEKLFF.

This sequence joins TRBV28 and TRBJ2-1; 7 bases agree with TRBD1. Per the germline V gene, CDR1 is MDHEN and CDR2 is SYDVKM. Trimming took 5 bases from V and 4 from J; bases not matched to a gene: 8. The CDR3 runs 15 residues. The CDR3 nucleotides read TGTGCCAGCAGTCGTAGACAGGGCCGTTACAATGAGCAGTTCTTC. Its translation is CASSRRQGRYNEQFF.

The V call is TRBV5-1, the J call TRBJ2-2, with TRBD2 identical over 10 bases. Per the germline V gene, CDR1 is SGHRS and CDR2 is YFSETQ. J was trimmed by 5 bases and V by 4 bases; bases with no gene match: 5. The CDR3 sequence is 15 residues long. The CDR3, as DNA: TGCGCCAGCAGCCCCGGGACTAGCGAGACCGGGGAGCTGTTTTTT. Protein: CASSPGTSETGELFF.

This clonotype came up many times. This rearrangement joins TRBV2 to TRBJ1-1; 11 nucleotides align to TRBD1. Germline V lookup: CDR1 SNHLY, CDR2 FYNNEI. With 7 bases clipped from V and 4 bases from J, the junction kept 5 bases outside the gene matches. The CDR3 runs to 14 residues. For the CDR3, the DNA is TGTGCCAGCACATGGACAGGGGGCGGCACTGAAGCTTTCTTT. It codes for CASTWTGGGTEAFF.

The chain couples TRBV6-1 to TRBJ2-2; no definite D call. Germline CDR1 MNHNS, CDR2 SASEGT. The CDR3 consists of 15 residues. Trimming pared 6 bases from V and 0 bases from J, leaving 11 bases between. The CDR3 reads CASRLVSANTGELFF. CDR3 nucleotides: TGTGCCAGCAGATTGGTGTCAGCGAACACCGGGGAGCTGTTTTTT.